This T cell receptor (beta chain) was found in a study of blood T cells in healthy people across ages. The study's findings and limits: A strong correlation was seen between TCR beta diversity and naive T cell percentage. Getting older went along with TCR beta diversity per million T cells dropping roughly linearly. Long-lived donors carried more naive CD4+ cells and greater diversity than aged donors.

Russia was home to the donors, healthy Caucasian individuals aged about 6 to 100. A second PCR, run for roughly 7 to 12 cycles, used a sample-barcoded 5' primer plus a J-beta primer mix. TCRdb re-analysed the 5' RACE reads in MiXCR, keeping a single row per CDR3 protein. The data show roughly 1.6 million distinct CDR3 sequences, about 31% seen once. This clonotype occurred many times. What it binds is unknown. There are 15 residues in the CDR3. V shed 3 bases and J shed 3 bases, with 14 bases lying between them. Germline lookup yields CDR1 MGHRA and CDR2 YSYEKL. J is TRBJ2-5 and V is TRBV4-1; possible D gene TRBD1, 5 bases. The specimen sequenced was blood. This clonotype originated in a woman aged 30 to 39 in good health. The CDR3 nucleotides read TGCGCCAGCAGCCAGGCCGGACAAGTGAAAGAGACCCAGTACTTC. Residues: CASSQAGQVKETQYF.